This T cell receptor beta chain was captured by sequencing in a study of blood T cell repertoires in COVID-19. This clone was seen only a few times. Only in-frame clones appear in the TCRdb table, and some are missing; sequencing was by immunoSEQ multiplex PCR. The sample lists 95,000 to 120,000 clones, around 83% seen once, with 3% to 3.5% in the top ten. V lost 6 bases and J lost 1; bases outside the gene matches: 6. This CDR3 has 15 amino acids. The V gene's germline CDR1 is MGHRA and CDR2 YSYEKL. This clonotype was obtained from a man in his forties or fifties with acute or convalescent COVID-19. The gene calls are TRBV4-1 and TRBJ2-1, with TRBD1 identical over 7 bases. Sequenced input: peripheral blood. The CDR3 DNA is TGCGCCAGCAGTATAGGGGGCTCTTCCTACAATGAGCAGTTCTTC. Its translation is CASSIGGSSYNEQFF.